This T cell receptor beta chain was sequenced during a study of T-cell memory formation after mild COVID-19. As for the study in general: Across donors, TCR clusters were largely donor specific.

Findings of the study overall: A subset of responding clones appeared in pre-infection memory, suggesting cross-reactive memory joined.

MiXCR, applied by TCRdb to the 5' RACE reads, yields one record per CDR3 protein. Here the sample spans around 250,000 distinct CDR3 sequences, approximately 15% being singletons. V dropped 1 base and J dropped 6 bases, with 4 bases sitting between them. The length of the CDR3 is 12 residues. About this clonotype: The antigen is unknown.

The chain is built from TRBV12-3 or TRBV12-4 and TRBJ1-5; D unclear. Source material: PBMCs or a T cell subset sorted from them (not recorded which). The sequence derives from an adult woman who had mild COVID-19 (a few samples of this study predate the infection). Cell type and time point are not known. The CDR3 reads CASSLGTQPQHF. The CDR3 DNA is TGTGCCAGCAGTTTAGGCACTCAGCCCCAGCATTTT.